The TCR beta chain described here comes from a study of T cell responses to AZD1222 COVID-19 vaccine. CDR1 is LNHDA and CDR2 is SQIVND in the germline V gene (reference sequence). The CDR3 totals 12 residues. This clone was recorded only once. Generated by immunoSEQ multiplex PCR, the TCRdb table keeps only in-frame clones and is missing some. The data contain over 150,000 clones, 90% of them singletons. The sample was peripheral blood, taken on day 0 of AZD1222 vaccination. The chain couples TRBV19 to TRBJ1-1; no clear D. The clonotype was recovered from an adult in good health. The CDR3, as DNA: TGTGCTACCGGGCAGTTGAACACTGAAGCTTTCTTT. Encoded protein: CATGQLNTEAFF.